Listed below are T cell receptor beta chains from one sample, sequenced in a study of Ad26.COV2.S vaccination and SARS-CoV-2 variants. Measured with immunoSEQ multiplex PCR; TCRdb has only the in-frame clones, and not every one. The sample shows about 350,000 clones, about 87% of them seen only once. The sample in question was peripheral blood, obtained in a trial of Ad26.COV2.S vaccine versus placebo. Source of these receptors: a person between 18 and 59 years old who received the Ad26.COV2.S COVID-19 vaccine or a placebo. Both conserved end residues are part of each CDR3. A D gene is named only where the DNA matches it firmly. Expanded clones are given a class, and other clones once, few, many or no size at all.

.	TRBV4-3	.	TRBJ2-1	TGCGCCAGCAGCCAAGACCTTTTGGACCGACTCATCTACAATGAGCAGTTCTTC	CASSQDLLDRLIYNEQFF
.	TRBV30	TRBD1	TRBJ2-7	TGTGCCTGGAGTCCTGTATGGGACAGCTCCTACGAGCAGTACTTC	CAWSPVWDSSYEQYF
few	TRBV15	.	TRBJ1-1	TGTGCCACCAGCAGAGTCAGGGTGAACACTGAAGCTTTCTTT	CATSRVRVNTEAFF
once	TRBV21-1	.	TRBJ1-4	TGTGCCAGCAGCAAACGGGGCCAGGCAAATTCACGATGCCTTGGGGGGGCTAATGAAAAACTGTTTTTT	CASSKRGQANSRCLGGANEKLFF
.	TRBV25-1	.	TRBJ1-1	TGTGCCAGCAGTCCCTCGCTCGGGAAAGGGGCTGAAGCTTTCTTT	CASSPSLGKGAEAFF
.	TRBV14	TRBD1	TRBJ1-6	TGTGCCAGCAGCCGAGGGACAGGACCTTCTGGGGGATCACCCCTCCACTTT	CASSRGTGPSGGSPLHF
.	TRBV6-5	TRBD1	TRBJ2-2	TGTGCCAGCAGTACACTGACAGGGGACACCGGGGAGCTGTTTTTT	CASSTLTGDTGELFF
many	TRBV18	.	TRBJ1-1	TGTGCCAGCTCTCCCAGGAACACTGAAGCTTTCTTT	CASSPRNTEAFF
once	TRBV3-1/TRBV3-2	.	TRBJ2-7	TGTGCCAGCAGCCAGCATCAGGAGGGGTACGAGCAGTACTTC	CASSQHQEGYEQYF
.	TRBV5-4	TRBD1	TRBJ1-2	TGTGCCAGCAGCTCAGGGACAGCCGGAGGCTATGGCTACACCTTC	CASSSGTAGGYGYTF
.	TRBV7-8	.	TRBJ1-2	TGTGCCAGCAGCTTAGATGGCAGGGGAGGGTATGGCTACACCTTC	CASSLDGRGGYGYTF
.	TRBV23-1	TRBD1	TRBJ2-6	TGCGCCAGCAGTCAATCGTTTGCGGCAGATGGACAGGCCCTCTGGGGGGCCAACGTCCTGACTTTC	CASSQSFAADGQALWGANVLTF
.	TRBV5-1	.	TRBJ2-2	TGCGCCAGCAGCTTGGGGGAAATTCTTACTGAGCTGTTTTTT	CASSLGEILTELFF
.	TRBV7-9	TRBD1	TRBJ1-3	TGTGCCAGCAGCCGCCGGGACAGGGTCGGCGACACCATATATTTT	CASSRRDRVGDTIYF
.	TRBV7-3	TRBD2	TRBJ2-5	TGTGCCATCGGTGGGGAGGGGACCCAGTACTTC	CAIGGEGTQYF
.	TRBV6-1	.	TRBJ1-2	TGTGCCAGCAGTGAAGCAGGGGGGAATAAGGTCTATGGCTACACCTTC	CASSEAGGNKVYGYTF
.	TRBV11-2	.	TRBJ2-7	TGTGCCAGCAGCTTAACAGGGAAGGGATACGAGCAGTACTTC	CASSLTGKGYEQYF
.	TRBV6-2/TRBV6-3	.	TRBJ1-2	TGTGCCAGCAGTTACTCGGAGGCAGCTGTCTATGGCTACACCTTC	CASSYSEAAVYGYTF
.	TRBV24-1	.	TRBJ2-3	TGTGCCACCAGGGGACCCACAGATACGCAGTATTTT	CATRGPTDTQYF
once	TRBV29-1	TRBD2	TRBJ2-1	TGCAGCGTAGTAGCGGGAGCGAATGAGTTCTTC	CSVVAGANEFF
.	TRBV12-5	.	TRBJ1-2	TGTGCTAGTGGGGAGACAGGACCTGGCTACACCTTC	CASGETGPGYTF
few	TRBV7-8	.	TRBJ1-5	TGTGCCAGCAGCCGAGGGACGCCTGGATGGGATCAGCCCCAGCATTTT	CASSRGTPGWDQPQHF
.	TRBV7-9	TRBD2	TRBJ2-3	TGTGCCAGCAGCTTAAGCGGGGGCCTCACAGATACGCAGTATTTT	CASSLSGGLTDTQYF
.	TRBV5-4	.	TRBJ2-3	TGTGCCAGCAGCTTCAAGAACACAGATACGCAGTATTTT	CASSFKNTDTQYF
.	TRBV6-2/TRBV6-3	.	TRBJ1-2	TGTGCCAGCAGTTTGTACAACTCTATAGATGGCTACACCTTC	CASSLYNSIDGYTF
.	TRBV7-3	.	TRBJ2-3	TGTGCCAGCAGCTTAATAGGGGGGGCAGATACGCAGTATTTT	CASSLIGGADTQYF